This is a list of T cell receptor beta chains from one sample in a study of T-cell reconstitution after alpha-beta-depleted transplantation in children. TCRdb called the PCR reads again in MiXCR, with one record for every CDR3 protein. Of 190,000 or so distinct CDR3 sequences listed, more than 12% are singletons. Source: PBMCs from the stem cell graft donor, taken from the stem cell graft. Every receptor here comes from a human donor who donated a stem cell graft to a child with acute lymphoblastic leukemia. The CDR3 runs from the conserved cysteine through the conserved F or W. The D gene is left open where the match is weak. The listing skips clone size in some rows; elsewhere it reads once, few, many or a size class.

few | TRBJ1-1 | TRBV5-1 | - | CASSDRGSTEAFF | TGCGCCAGCAGTGACAGAGGCTCCACTGAAGCTTTCTTT
many | TRBJ1-1 | TRBV10-2 | - | CASSESSGGTEAFF | TGCGCCAGCAGTGAGTCGAGCGGGGGCACTGAAGCTTTCTTT
few | TRBJ2-1 | TRBV20-1 | - | CSATNRNEQFF | TGCAGTGCGACAAATCGGAATGAGCAGTTCTTC
many | TRBJ2-3 | TRBV5-6 | - | CASIFWGRGTDTQYF | TGTGCCAGCATATTTTGGGGGCGAGGCACAGATACGCAGTATTTT
many | TRBJ2-7 | TRBV5-5 | TRBD2 | CASSLRWLAGGTEQYF | TGTGCCAGCAGCTTGAGGTGGCTAGCGGGAGGAACTGAGCAGTACTTC
many | TRBJ2-1 | TRBV7-9 | - | CASSPGNNEQFF | TGTGCCAGCAGCCCCGGAAACAATGAGCAGTTCTTC
many | TRBJ1-5 | TRBV12-3/TRBV12-4 | TRBD1 | CASSTPTGDSNQPQHF | TGTGCCAGCAGTACTCCGACAGGGGATAGCAATCAGCCCCAGCATTTT
many | TRBJ1-1 | TRBV25-1 | - | CASSITRGNTEAFF | TGTGCCAGCAGTATAACCAGGGGGAACACTGAAGCTTTCTTT
many | TRBJ2-2 | TRBV15 | TRBD1 | CATSRVLVEGQGIVGELFF | TGTGCCACCAGCAGAGTTTTAGTCGAGGGACAGGGTATAGTAGGGGAGCTGTTTTTT
- | TRBJ2-5 | TRBV5-1 | TRBD2 | CASSLTGGLQETQYF | TGCGCCAGCAGCTTGACGGGAGGGCTCCAAGAGACCCAGTACTTC
many | TRBJ1-1 | TRBV11-1 | TRBD1 | CASSSNLWDRGLYTEAFF | TGTGCCAGCAGTTCAAACTTGTGGGACAGGGGGCTTTACACTGAAGCTTTCTTT
- | TRBJ2-5 | TRBV23-1 | - | CASLMSETQYF | TGCGCCAGCTTAATGAGCGAGACCCAGTACTTC
many | TRBJ1-1 | TRBV28 | - | CASSPFLLRASRIRTEAFF | TGTGCCAGCAGTCCCTTCCTTTTGAGGGCTTCGAGAATTCGCACTGAAGCTTTCTTT
few | TRBJ1-2 | TRBV6-1 | TRBD1 | CASSVNDRGYGYTF | TGTGCCAGCAGCGTCAATGACAGGGGCTATGGCTACACCTTC
many | TRBJ2-3 | TRBV12-3/TRBV12-4 | - | CASRLLGGTDTQYF | TGTGCCAGCAGACTACTAGGGGGCACAGATACGCAGTATTTT
few | TRBJ1-2 | TRBV29-1 | TRBD1 | CSALAGTGGWVF | TGCAGCGCCCTTGCCGGGACAGGGGGCTGGGTCTTC
many | TRBJ2-1 | TRBV19 | - | CASQNREFRLNEQFF | TGTGCCTCTCAGAATCGGGAGTTTCGGTTGAATGAGCAGTTCTTC
many | TRBJ2-1 | TRBV7-9 | TRBD1 | CASSSSRGPYNEQFF | TGTGCCAGCAGCTCTAGCAGGGGGCCCTACAATGAGCAGTTCTTC
- | TRBJ2-1 | TRBV4-2 | TRBD2 | CASSLLGLPWTSTYNEQFF | TGTGCCAGCAGCCTCTTGGGTTTACCGTGGACTAGCACCTACAATGAGCAGTTCTTC
many | TRBJ2-1 | TRBV5-5 | - | CASSPGLANSYNEQFF | TGTGCCAGCAGCCCTGGTCTAGCCAACTCCTACAATGAGCAGTTCTTC
many | TRBJ1-5 | TRBV10-3 | - | CAISTTGFNQPQHF | TGTGCCATCAGTACCACGGGGTTCAATCAGCCCCAGCATTTT
many | TRBJ1-2 | TRBV6-1 | TRBD1 | CAAQLGQAAGYTF | TGTGCCGCCCAATTAGGACAGGCCGCTGGCTACACCTTC
few | TRBJ2-1 | TRBV4-1 | - | CASTSYERSYNEQFF | TGCGCCAGCACGTCGTACGAGCGATCCTACAATGAGCAGTTCTTC
many | TRBJ1-1 | TRBV7-2 | - | CASSLVEGVSAEAFF | TGTGCCAGCAGCTTAGTTGAGGGAGTCAGCGCTGAAGCTTTCTTT
many | TRBJ2-7 | TRBV4-2 | TRBD2 | CASSLFAGLAWEQYF | TGTGCCAGCAGCCTCTTTGCAGGACTAGCGTGGGAGCAGTACTTC
- | TRBJ1-6 | TRBV20-1 | TRBD1 | CSASRDSNSPLHF | TGCAGTGCCAGCAGGGACAGCAATTCACCCCTCCACTTT
many | TRBJ2-7 | TRBV18 | - | CASSPYGPYEQYF | TGTGCCAGCTCACCATATGGGCCCTACGAGCAGTACTTC
many | TRBJ2-5 | TRBV7-2 | - | CASSARDNKETQYF | TGTGCCAGCAGCGCCCGGGACAACAAAGAGACCCAGTACTTC
- | TRBJ1-1 | TRBV5-6 | - | CASSRDPNTEAFF | TGTGCCAGCAGCCGGGACCCCAACACTGAAGCTTTCTTT
once | TRBJ1-5 | TRBV2 | - | CASSDRGHQPQHF | TGTGCCAGCAGTGATAGGGGCCATCAGCCCCAGCATTTT
many | TRBJ1-2 | TRBV29-1 | TRBD1 | CSAGGQGGGYTF | TGCAGCGCTGGGGGACAGGGGGGTGGCTACACCTTC
few | TRBJ2-7 | TRBV20-1 | - | CSARDPLGGESYEQYF | TGCAGTGCTAGAGATCCTCTAGGGGGTGAATCCTACGAGCAGTACTTC
many | TRBJ2-2 | TRBV5-4 | - | CASSLVGSYSGELFF | TGTGCCAGCAGCTTAGTAGGGTCCTACAGCGGGGAGCTGTTTTTT
many | TRBJ2-3 | TRBV19 | TRBD2 | CATRLADSTDTQYF | TGTGCCACCAGACTAGCGGATAGCACAGATACGCAGTATTTT
many | TRBJ2-7 | TRBV6-1 | TRBD2 | CASSGPGLAGGTHEQYF | TGTGCCAGCAGTGGACCGGGACTAGCGGGAGGGACGCACGAGCAGTACTTC
many | TRBJ2-1 | TRBV4-2 | - | CASSQDWAGAEQFF | TGTGCCAGCAGCCAAGATTGGGCGGGGGCTGAGCAGTTCTTC
many | TRBJ1-5 | TRBV12-3/TRBV12-4 | - | CASSPRFDQPQHF | TGTGCCAGCAGTCCCCGATTCGATCAGCCCCAGCATTTT
many | TRBJ2-7 | TRBV12-3/TRBV12-4 | - | CASSIRRGRGEQYF | TGTGCCAGCAGTATCCGGAGGGGGCGAGGTGAGCAGTACTTC
- | TRBJ1-4 | TRBV7-2 | - | CASSLGTISGNEKLFF | TGTGCCAGCAGCTTAGGGACTATTTCTGGTAATGAAAAACTGTTTTTT
- | TRBJ2-2 | TRBV2 | - | CASSPTIGELFF | TGTGCCAGCAGTCCGACTATTGGGGAGCTGTTTTTT
many | TRBJ2-7 | TRBV29-1 | TRBD1 | CSVLRTDRGRWEQYF | TGCAGCGTACTCCGAACTGACAGGGGGCGCTGGGAGCAGTACTTC
- | TRBJ2-6 | TRBV20-1 | - | CCARDPGPPFSGANVLTF | TGCTGTGCTAGAGATCCGGGTCCTCCTTTCTCTGGGGCCAACGTCCTGACTTTC
many | TRBJ1-3 | TRBV7-2 | - | CASSLAQGGNTIYF | TGTGCCAGCAGCTTAGCACAGGGTGGAAACACCATATATTTT
many | TRBJ2-2 | TRBV20-1 | TRBD1 | CSARDPGTGAAGELFF | TGCAGTGCTAGAGATCCGGGGACAGGGGCTGCCGGGGAGCTGTTTTTT
many | TRBJ2-6 | TRBV5-1 | - | CASSLELGTGANVLTF | TGCGCCAGCAGCTTGGAATTGGGTACAGGGGCCAACGTCCTGACTTTC
many | TRBJ1-1 | TRBV3-1 | TRBD1 | CASSRQGALNTEAFF | TGTGCCAGCAGCCGACAGGGGGCCTTGAACACTGAAGCTTTCTTT
- | TRBJ2-5 | TRBV20-1 | TRBD2 | CSAVASGRRQETRYF | TGCAGTGCTGTTGCTAGCGGAAGACGCCAAGAGACCCGGTACTTC
- | TRBJ1-1 | TRBV18 | TRBD1 | CASSPTGIAGTEAFF | TGTGCCAGCTCACCGACAGGGATAGCGGGCACTGAAGCTTTCTTT
- | TRBJ1-6 | TRBV10-3 | - | CASHYTSSYNSPLHF | TGTGCCTCCCACTACACGAGCTCCTATAATTCACCCCTCCACTTT
many | TRBJ2-2 | TRBV12-3/TRBV12-4 | TRBD2 | CASRAGTSGRAGELFF | TGTGCCAGCAGAGCCGGGACTAGCGGGAGGGCCGGGGAGCTGTTTTTT
many | TRBJ1-4 | TRBV20-1 | - | CSARDGRSWEKLFF | TGCAGTGCTAGAGACGGGAGGAGTTGGGAAAAACTGTTTTTT
many | TRBJ1-1 | TRBV10-3 | TRBD1 | CASRQGALDTEAFF | TGTGCCAGTAGACAGGGGGCCTTGGACACTGAAGCTTTCTTT
many | TRBJ2-5 | TRBV12-3/TRBV12-4 | - | CASSYRETQYF | TGTGCCAGCAGTTATCGAGAGACCCAGTACTTC
- | TRBJ2-6 | TRBV5-1 | - | CASSLMSGTGANVLTF | TGCGCCAGCAGCTTGATGTCAGGTACTGGGGCCAACGTCCTGACTTTC
many | TRBJ2-1 | TRBV20-1 | - | CSAILFAEQFF | TGCAGTGCTATACTCTTCGCTGAGCAGTTCTTC